This T cell receptor (beta chain) was documented in a study of T cell responses to AZD1222 COVID-19 vaccine. Generated by immunoSEQ multiplex PCR, the TCRdb table keeps only in-frame clones and is missing some. The sample records approximately 75,000 clones, roughly 90% being singletons. Pooling of second doses given at about 4 or about 12 weeks was done. This clone was found once. This clonotype was obtained from an adult who received the AZD1222 COVID-19 vaccine. Sequenced here: peripheral blood, sampled 28 days after the second AZD1222 dose.

CDR3 nucleotide sequence: TGTGCCAGCAGTCCCGGACTAGGATCCCCCAATGAGCAGTTCTTC. Residues: CASSPGLGSPNEQFF. The rearrangement joins TRBV3-1 (or the pseudogene TRBV3-2) to TRBJ2-1; 7 nucleotides match TRBD2. CDR1 is LGHDT, CDR2 YNNKEL, per germline (reference sequence). The CDR3 spans 15 residues. V trimming: 6 bases; J trimming: 6 bases; junction bases outside the gene matches: 11.